This T cell receptor beta chain was profiled in a study of T cells in Graves' hyperthyroidism and ophthalmopathy. Overall study findings and caveats: From stable hyperthyroidism, ophthalmopathy was separated by a 13 V-J model.

CDR1 and CDR2 (germline): MNHNS, SASEGT. This CDR3 region has 15 residues. The sample holds one count of this clonotype. Its antigen is not identified. The junction shows a germline mismatch at one end, possibly a read error. TCR beta CDR3 sequences were amplified from RNA transcripts. The TCR CDR3 was amplified in a first-round RT-PCR using the HTBI primer set. One entry per CDR3 protein, called by TCRdb with MiXCR from the multiplex PCR reads. The data hold about 360,000 distinct CDR3 sequences, with 13% observed a single time. Among the patients, aged 18 to 65, hyperthyroidism was newly diagnosed and had lasted under 2 months.

Material: blood. This clonotype was obtained from a woman in her late teens or twenties with Graves' hyperthyroidism. The chain has TRBV6-1 and TRBJ2-1; 8 bases are shared with TRBD1. The CDR3 protein is CVSRDRGYSYNEQFF. In DNA, the CDR3 is TGTGTCAGCAGAGACAGGGGTTATAGTTACAATGAGCAGTTCTTC.